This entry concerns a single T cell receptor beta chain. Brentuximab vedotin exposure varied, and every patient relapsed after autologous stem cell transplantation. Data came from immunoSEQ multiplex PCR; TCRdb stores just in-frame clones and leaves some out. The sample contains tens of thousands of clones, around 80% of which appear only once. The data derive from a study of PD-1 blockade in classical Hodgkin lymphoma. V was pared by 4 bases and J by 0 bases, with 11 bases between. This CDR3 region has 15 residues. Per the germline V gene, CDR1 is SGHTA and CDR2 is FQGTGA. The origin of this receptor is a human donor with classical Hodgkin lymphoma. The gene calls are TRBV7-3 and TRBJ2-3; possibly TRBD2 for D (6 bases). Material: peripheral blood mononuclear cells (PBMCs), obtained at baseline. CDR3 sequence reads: CASSSRGTSTDTQYF. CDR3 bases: TGTGCCAGCAGCTCGCGCGGGACTAGCACAGATACGCAGTATTTT.